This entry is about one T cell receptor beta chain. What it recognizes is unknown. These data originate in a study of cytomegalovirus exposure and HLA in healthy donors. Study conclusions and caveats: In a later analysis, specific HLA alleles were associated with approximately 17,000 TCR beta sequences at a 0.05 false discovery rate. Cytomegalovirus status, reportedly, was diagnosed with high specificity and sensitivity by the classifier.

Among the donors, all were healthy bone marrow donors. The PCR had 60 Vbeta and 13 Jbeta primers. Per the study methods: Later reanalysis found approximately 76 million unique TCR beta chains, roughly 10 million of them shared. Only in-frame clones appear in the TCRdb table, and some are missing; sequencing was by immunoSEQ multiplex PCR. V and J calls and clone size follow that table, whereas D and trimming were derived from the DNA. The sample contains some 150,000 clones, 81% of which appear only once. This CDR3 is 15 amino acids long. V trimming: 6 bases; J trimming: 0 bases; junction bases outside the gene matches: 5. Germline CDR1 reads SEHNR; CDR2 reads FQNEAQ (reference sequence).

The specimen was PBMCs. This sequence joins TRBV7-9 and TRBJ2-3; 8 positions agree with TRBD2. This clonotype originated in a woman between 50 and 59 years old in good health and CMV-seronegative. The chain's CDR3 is CASRSSGSSTDTQYF. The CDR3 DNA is TGTGCCAGCAGATCTAGCGGGTCTAGCACAGATACGCAGTATTTT.